This T cell receptor beta chain came from a study of cytotoxic CD8 clonotypes in ibrutinib-treated CLL. Across the study: Treatment had run for a median approximately twelve months, range 6 to 36, when response samples were taken. Mean per-sample yields comprised 255,043 productive templates and tens of thousands of productive rearrangements. The study's findings and limits: Contraction or stability on treatment characterized the public clonotypes, which were uncommon.

On this clone itself: The antigen is undetermined.

Trimming shortened V by 5 bases and J by 3 bases, and 16 bases separated the two germline ends. Germline V CDR1 and CDR2: SGHVS, FQNEAQ. The CDR3 runs to 15 residues. Deep sequencing aimed at 1 in 200,000 to 1 in 1 million T cells' resolution. Repertoires were generated with immunoSEQ multiplex PCR, while TCRdb's copy carries only in-frame clones and drops some. The sample records about 200,000 clones, approximately 68% being singletons. The sample was PBMCs, taken after 24 months of ibrutinib treatment. The origin of this receptor is a human donor with chronic lymphocytic leukemia. The chain uses TRBV7-8 and TRBJ1-1; TRBD1 is a possible D gene (6 bases). DNA for the CDR3: TGTGCCAGCAGCGAACACGGGGGCAGACACACTGAAGCTTTCTTT. Its translation is CASSEHGGRHTEAFF.